These 26 T cell receptor beta chains were sequenced from one sample in a study of blood T cell repertoires in COVID-19. Profiling relied on immunoSEQ multiplex PCR, and the TCRdb table lists in-frame clones only, not all of them. Here the sample spans 140,000 to 150,000 clones, more than 85% being singletons. The sample consisted of peripheral blood. These receptor sequences come from a man aged 55 to 70 with active or convalescent COVID-19.

The genes are TRBV3-1 (or the pseudogene TRBV3-2) and TRBJ1-6; 12 positions agree with TRBD1. This CDR3 comprises 16 residues. V shed 3 bases, J shed 7 bases, and the junction held 4 bases outside the gene matches. The V gene's germline CDR1 is LGHDT and CDR2 YNNKEL (reference sequence). The CDR3: CASSHGDRGLNSPLHF. In DNA form, the CDR3 reads TGTGCCAGCAGCCACGGGGACAGGGGGCTGAATTCACCCCTCCACTTT.

This CDR3 reads CASSSRQNTEAFF. In DNA, the CDR3 is TGTGCCAGCAGTTCCCGACAGAACACTGAAGCTTTCTTT. The chain recombines TRBV11-2 with TRBJ1-1; D is unresolved. Trimming took 6 bases from V and 1 from J, leaving 9 bases between them. This CDR3 contains 13 residues. Germline-derived CDR1 and CDR2 are SGHAT and FQNNGV.

The V and J genes are TRBV13 and TRBJ2-7, with TRBD1 identical over 10 bases. There are 14 residues in the CDR3. Germline trimming cut 4 bases from V and 5 bases from J; bases unmatched to any gene: 5. Germline values: CDR1 PRHDT, CDR2 FYEKMQ (reference sequence). The chain's CDR3 is CASSWRQGANEQYF. CDR3 nucleotide sequence: TGTGCCAGCAGCTGGAGACAGGGGGCCAACGAGCAGTACTTC.

V is TRBV11-2 and J is TRBJ1-5; 10 bases are a match to TRBD1. The germline gives CDR1 SGHAT, CDR2 FQNNGV. This CDR3 is 17 amino acids long. The ends lost 4 bases at V and 6 bases at J; junction bases unmatched: 12. CDR3: CASSYPHGQGGIQPQHF. CDR3 in DNA: TGTGCCAGCAGCTACCCCCACGGACAGGGGGGAATTCAGCCCCAGCATTTT.

The chain links TRBV7-3 to TRBJ2-3; a weak D match, TRBD2 (5 bases). The CDR3 sequence is 13 residues long. Germline V CDR1 and CDR2: SGHTA, FQGTGA. Trimming shortened V by 4 bases and J by 4 bases, and 9 bases separated the two germline ends. The CDR3: CASSSLAADTQYF. CDR3 DNA sequence: TGTGCCAGCAGCTCCCTAGCTGCAGATACGCAGTATTTT.

The chain combines TRBV7-2 with TRBJ2-1; 7 bases align to TRBD2. Germline-derived CDR1 and CDR2 are SGHTA and FQGNSA. The J segment lost 7 bases and the V segment lost 7 bases, leaving 19 bases of the junction unmatched. The CDR3 has 17 amino acids. CDR3 in DNA: TGTGCCAGCAATGAACAAGGTAGCGGGCAATGGGCTAATGAGCAGTTCTTC. Translating gives CASNEQGSGQWANEQFF.

The gene calls are TRBV5-5 and TRBJ2-7; D is perhaps TRBD1 (6 bases). V was clipped by 4 bases and J by 3 bases, with 11 bases between them. CDR1 SGHKS and CDR2 YYEKEE come from the germline V gene (reference sequence). The length of the CDR3 is 13 residues. DNA of the CDR3: TGTGCCAGCAGCCGAACAGGGAACTACGAGCAGTACTTC. It yields the protein CASSRTGNYEQYF.

V gene TRBV7-9 combines with J gene TRBJ2-3; D is ambiguous. CDR1 is SEHNR, CDR2 FQNEAQ, per germline (reference sequence). Trimming took 5 bases from V and 0 from J, leaving 15 bases between them. The CDR3 totals 16 residues. The DNA for the CDR3 is TGTGCCAGCAGCCCTCCCTTTGCGGTTAGCACAGATACGCAGTATTTT. This gives the protein CASSPPFAVSTDTQYF.

This clone was seen only once. The rearrangement uses TRBV2 and TRBJ2-7; D perhaps matches TRBD2 (5 bases). There are 13 residues in the CDR3. Trimming shortened V by 4 bases and J by 7 bases, and 14 bases separated the two germline ends. CDR1 is SNHLY and CDR2 is FYNNEI in the germline V gene. In nucleotides, the CDR3 is TGTGCCAGCAGTGGGGGAGCCCTAGGTGAGCAGTACTTC. Its protein is CASSGGALGEQYF.

The table lists this clone with a count of one. The J gene is TRBJ1-2, the V gene TRBV12-3 or TRBV12-4, with D uncertain. The CDR3 runs 12 residues. In nucleotides, the CDR3 is TGTGCGAGCGGTGGCTCTAACTATGGCTACACCTTC. This translates into CASGGSNYGYTF.

The chain recombines TRBV12-5 with TRBJ2-2, with 7 bases identical to TRBD1. CDR3 length equals 15 residues. Germline V gene sequence: CDR1 LGHNT, CDR2 FRNRAP. The ends lost 4 bases at V and 4 bases at J; junction bases unmatched: 6. In DNA form, the CDR3 reads TGTGCTAGTGGTTCCGGACAGGCGGGCACCGGGGAGCTGTTTTTT. It specifies CASGSGQAGTGELFF.

The chain carries TRBV19 and TRBJ2-7; D uncertain. The V gene lost 5 bases and the J gene lost 0 bases, with 20 bases spanning the gap. The CDR3 runs 17 residues. The germline gives CDR1 LNHDA, CDR2 SQIVND (reference sequence). The CDR3 region has the DNA TGTGCCAGTAGTCCGACCCGAGTTGGAGCATCCTCCTACGAGCAGTACTTC. This translates into CASSPTRVGASSYEQYF.

The rearrangement uses TRBV28 and TRBJ1-4, with TRBD1 identical over 7 bases. Germline V gives CDR1 MDHEN, CDR2 SYDVKM. Losses at the gene ends were 6 bases for V and 7 bases for J; bases not matched to a gene: 5. The CDR3 is 13 residues long. This CDR3 reads CASRMRGLEKLFF. CDR3 nucleotides: TGTGCCAGCAGGATGAGGGGGCTTGAAAAACTGTTTTTT.

The V and J genes are TRBV28 and TRBJ2-7, with 8 bases identical to TRBD2. This CDR3 has 15 residues. V dropped 5 bases and J dropped 7; count of bases not matched to a gene: 13. Per the germline V gene, CDR1 is MDHEN and CDR2 is SYDVKM. The CDR3 is CASSTWVAGTREQYF. As DNA, the CDR3 is TGTGCCAGCAGTACCTGGGTAGCGGGGACGCGAGAGCAGTACTTC.

The J gene is TRBJ2-5, the V gene TRBV7-2; D not resolved. Germline V CDR1 and CDR2: SGHTA, FQGNSA. The CDR3 has 13 amino acids. V gave up 5 bases and J gave up 5 bases, with 12 bases separating them. Written as DNA, the CDR3 is TGTGCCAGCAGCACAAACCCTTTGGAGACCCAGTACTTC. As protein: CASSTNPLETQYF.

The chain couples TRBV7-9 to TRBJ1-6, with 12 nucleotides matching TRBD1. V shed 5 bases, J shed 10 bases, and the junction held 9 bases outside the gene matches. The CDR3 is made up of 16 amino acids. Germline V gives CDR1 SEHNR, CDR2 FQNEAQ (reference sequence). The DNA of the CDR3 is TGTGCCAGCAGCCCGGGACAGGGGGCCTTAAACTCACCCCTCCACTTT. This sequence encodes CASSPGQGALNSPLHF.

The chain couples TRBV19 to TRBJ1-2; 7 positions match TRBD1. The CDR3 is 13 amino acids. The J segment lost 5 bases and the V segment lost 6 bases, leaving 6 bases of the junction unmatched. Per the germline V gene, CDR1 is LNHDA and CDR2 is SQIVND (reference sequence). The CDR3: CASRLQQGYGYTF. The CDR3, as DNA: TGTGCCAGTAGACTACAACAGGGGTATGGCTACACCTTC.

The chain recombines TRBV27 with TRBJ1-5, with 9 nucleotides matching TRBD1. CDR1 MNHEY and CDR2 SMNVEV come from the germline V gene (reference sequence). This CDR3 is built from 19 residues. V shed 0 bases and J 0 bases; nucleotides not matched to a gene: 9. DNA of the CDR3: TGTGCCAGCAGTTTATCGAGTACAGGGGGCGCGGGTAGCAATCAGCCCCAGCATTTT. The encoded protein is CASSLSSTGGAGSNQPQHF.

The CDR3: CASSFRRGGLYEQFF. The CDR3 DNA sequence: TGTGCCAGCAGTTTCCGGCGGGGGGGCCTCTATGAGCAGTTCTTC. The chain recombines TRBV28 with TRBJ2-1; 9 bases align to TRBD2. V was clipped by 3 bases and J by 8 bases; unmatched bases: 8. This CDR3 region has 15 residues. Germline CDR1 MDHEN, CDR2 SYDVKM.

The J gene is TRBJ2-7, the V gene TRBV3-1 (or the pseudogene TRBV3-2); TRBD2 might be the D (7 bases). Germline CDR1 LGHDT, CDR2 YNNKEL (reference sequence). The CDR3 extends over 15 amino acids. V lost 3 bases and J lost 3, with 15 bases in between. The CDR3 DNA is TGTGCCAGCAGCCAGAGGGGGGGAGGCGGCTACGAGCAGTACTTC. Amino acids: CASSQRGGGGYEQYF.

The chain is built from TRBV28 and TRBJ1-1, with D uncertain. V was pared by 3 bases and J by 6 bases, with 17 bases between. Germline-derived CDR1 and CDR2 are MDHEN and SYDVKM. This CDR3 has 15 residues. CDR3: CASSLRVPGRAEAFF. CDR3 nucleotides: TGTGCCAGCAGTTTGAGAGTCCCAGGTAGAGCTGAAGCTTTCTTT.

The chain links TRBV28 to TRBJ2-7, with 7 bases fitting TRBD1. The germline V gene encodes CDR1 MDHEN and CDR2 SYDVKM. The CDR3 runs to 16 residues. V lost 6 bases and J lost 3; bases outside the gene matches: 14. The CDR3 DNA reads as TGTGCCAGCAGCGAAACCACCGGGACAGCACGCTACGAGCAGTACTTC. This sequence encodes CASSETTGTARYEQYF.

The chain combines TRBV28 with TRBJ1-5, with 7 bases fitting TRBD1. Germline CDR1 reads MDHEN; CDR2 reads SYDVKM. The CDR3 has 14 residues. With V trimmed by 7 bases and J by 2 bases, 5 bases remained unmatched. CDR3 sequence: CASTQGGGNQPQHF. Written as DNA, the CDR3 is TGTGCCAGCACTCAAGGGGGCGGCAATCAGCCCCAGCATTTT.

The chain links TRBV5-4 to TRBJ2-7; 9 positions agree with TRBD2. CDR1 is SGHNT and CDR2 is YYREEE in the germline V gene (reference sequence). There are 15 residues in the CDR3. The ends lost 4 bases at V and 0 bases at J; junction bases unmatched: 5. CDR3 in amino acids: CASSGSGSSSYEQYF. CDR3 DNA sequence: TGTGCCAGCAGCGGTAGCGGGAGTAGCTCCTACGAGCAGTACTTC. Supplemented by reference TRBV5-4 and TRBJ2-7, the full variable domain reads ETGVTQSPTHLIKTRGQQVTLRCSSQSGHNTVSWYQQALGQGPQFIFQYYREEENGRGNFPPRFSGLQFPNYSSELNVNALELDDSALYLCASSGSGSSSYEQYFGPGTRLTVT.

This clone is a singleton in its sample. The rearrangement links TRBV9 to TRBJ2-2; 13 bases fit TRBD2. The germline CDR1 and CDR2 sequences are SGDLS and YYNGEE. V was pared by 0 bases and J by 4 bases, with 3 bases of the junction left unmatched. This CDR3 region has 17 residues. Here the CDR3 DNA reads TGTGCCAGCAGCGTAGCGGGACTAGCGGGGATCACCGGGGAGCTGTTTTTT. Amino acids: CASSVAGLAGITGELFF.

The chain couples TRBV5-5 to TRBJ2-4; 10 nucleotides match TRBD1. The CDR3 has 15 amino acids. Trimming cost V 3 bases and J 7 bases; bases outside gene matches: 7. Germline V gives CDR1 SGHKS, CDR2 YYEKEE (reference sequence). CDR3 protein: CASSSFGTGDNIQYF. The CDR3, as DNA: TGTGCCAGCAGCTCTTTCGGGACAGGGGATAACATTCAGTACTTC. The full variable domain, completed using reference TRBV5-5 and TRBJ2-4, is DAGVTQSPTHLIKTRGQQVTLRCSPISGHKSVSWYQQVLGQGPQFIFQYYEKEERGRGNFPDRFSARQFPNYSSELNVNALLLGDSALYLCASSSFGTGDNIQYFGAGTRLSVL.